This TCR beta chain was sequenced for a study of tumor-infiltrating lymphocytes in primary liver carcinoma. In addition to blood RNA drawn from unsorted whole blood, germline DNA was extracted. Trimming removed 3 bases from V and 4 bases from J; junction bases left unmatched: 19. The CDR3 consists of 19 residues. Per germline, CDR1 MNHEY and CDR2 SVGAGI. This clonotype was found once. The missing conserved phenylalanine or tryptophan at the end of this CDR3 makes a read error likely. The investigators made TCR beta cDNA from roughly 0.55 ug total RNA, using a constant-region primer. Three nested multiplex PCR rounds, a slightly modified ARM-PCR, produced the libraries for TCR beta. Running around 9 cycles apiece, the first two PCR rounds relied on TRBV1-TRBV30 forward primers together with a C-beta reverse primer. MiXCR, run by TCRdb on the multiplex PCR reads, gives a single entry per CDR3 protein. The sample has 150,000 to 200,000 distinct CDR3 sequences; approximately 60% are singletons.

Sequenced sample: peripheral blood. The genes are TRBV6-5 and TRBJ2-7, with 9 positions matching TRBD1. This clonotype was obtained from a man aged 40-55 years with primary liver carcinoma and hepatitis B virus infection. The DNA for the CDR3 is TGTGCCAGCAGTTATAGGGTCGACAGGGGGAAGCGTGGTATGTACGAGCAGTACCTC. Protein product: CASSYRVDRGKRGMYEQYL.